This TCR beta chain was captured in a study of CD8+CD57+ T cells in acquired aplastic anemia. Previously, flow cytometry had revealed CD8+CD57+ cell expansion in the patients chosen for sequencing. The CDR3 covers 12 residues. Germline assignment: CDR1 LNHDA and CDR2 SQIVND (reference sequence). The ends were cut back, 4 bases at V and 7 bases at J, with 10 bases in the middle. CDR3 and TCR beta VDJ profiling relied on genomic DNA as the template. One entry per CDR3 protein, called by TCRdb with MiXCR from the reads. This sample carries under 500,000 distinct CDR3 sequences, around 30% of them seen once, and the ten largest clones take roughly 0.8%.

The sequenced sample was sorted CD4+, CD8+, or CD8+CD57+ T cells (not recorded which) from PBMCs. The rearrangement joins TRBV19 to TRBJ1-2; D ambiguous. The TCR comes from a human donor with aplastic anemia. The CDR3 DNA follows: TGTGCCAGTAGTACCCTGACGAGTGGCTACACCTTC. This codes for CASSTLTSGYTF. Based on the CDR3 plus reference TRBV19 and TRBJ1-2, the full variable domain is DGGITQSPKYLFRKEGQNVTLSCEQNLNHDAMYWYRQDPGQGLRLIYYSQIVNDFQKGDIAEGYSVSREKKESFPLTVTSAQKNPTAFYLCASSTLTSGYTFGSGTRLTVV.